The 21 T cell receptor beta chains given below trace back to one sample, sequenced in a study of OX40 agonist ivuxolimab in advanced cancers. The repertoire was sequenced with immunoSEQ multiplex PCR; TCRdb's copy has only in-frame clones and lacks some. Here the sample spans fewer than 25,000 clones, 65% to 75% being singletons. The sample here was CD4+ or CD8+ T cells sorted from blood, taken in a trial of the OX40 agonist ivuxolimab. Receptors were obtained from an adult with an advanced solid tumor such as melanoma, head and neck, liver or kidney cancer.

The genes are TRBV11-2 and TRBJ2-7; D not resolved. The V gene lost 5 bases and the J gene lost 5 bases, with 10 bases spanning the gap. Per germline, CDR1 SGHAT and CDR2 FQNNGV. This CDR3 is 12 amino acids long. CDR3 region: CASSLGVHEQYF. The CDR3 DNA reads TGTGCCAGCAGCCTCGGCGTCCACGAGCAGTACTTC.

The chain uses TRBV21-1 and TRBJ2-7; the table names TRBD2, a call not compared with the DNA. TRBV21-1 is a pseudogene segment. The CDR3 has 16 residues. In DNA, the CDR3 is TGTGCCAGCCCCGAGGGATTTCACGGGAGGCCCTACGAGCAGTACTTC. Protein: CASPEGFHGRPYEQYF.

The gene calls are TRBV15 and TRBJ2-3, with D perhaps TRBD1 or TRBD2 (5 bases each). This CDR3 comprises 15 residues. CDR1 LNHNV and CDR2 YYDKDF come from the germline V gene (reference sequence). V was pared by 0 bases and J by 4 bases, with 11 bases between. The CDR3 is CATSRDMGVSDTQYF. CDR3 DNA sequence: TGTGCCACCAGCAGAGATATGGGGGTTTCAGATACGCAGTATTTT.

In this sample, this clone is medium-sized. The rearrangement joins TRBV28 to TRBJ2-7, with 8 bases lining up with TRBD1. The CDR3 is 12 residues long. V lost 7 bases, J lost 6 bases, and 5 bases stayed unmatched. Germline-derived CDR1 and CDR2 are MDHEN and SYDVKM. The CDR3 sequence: CASTETGAEQYF. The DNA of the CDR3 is TGTGCCAGCACCGAGACAGGGGCCGAGCAGTACTTC.

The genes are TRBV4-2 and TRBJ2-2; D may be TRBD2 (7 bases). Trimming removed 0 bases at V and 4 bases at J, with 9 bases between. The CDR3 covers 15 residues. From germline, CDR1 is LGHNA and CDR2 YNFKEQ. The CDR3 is CASSQEGGGTGELFF. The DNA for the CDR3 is TGTGCCAGCAGCCAAGAGGGAGGGGGCACCGGGGAGCTGTTTTTT.

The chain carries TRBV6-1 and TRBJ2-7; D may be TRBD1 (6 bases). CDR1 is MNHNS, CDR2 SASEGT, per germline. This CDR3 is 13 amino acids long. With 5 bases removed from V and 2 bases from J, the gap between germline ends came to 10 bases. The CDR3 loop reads CASSSTGPYEQYF. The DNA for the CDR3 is TGTGCCAGCAGTTCCACAGGGCCCTACGAGCAGTACTTC.

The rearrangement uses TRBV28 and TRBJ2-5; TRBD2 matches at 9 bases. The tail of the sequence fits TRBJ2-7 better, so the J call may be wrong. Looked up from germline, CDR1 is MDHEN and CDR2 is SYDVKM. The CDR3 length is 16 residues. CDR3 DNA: TGTGCCAGCAGTTGGACCCGGGGACTAGCTGCCTACGAGCAGTACTTC. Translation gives CASSWTRGLAAYEQYF.

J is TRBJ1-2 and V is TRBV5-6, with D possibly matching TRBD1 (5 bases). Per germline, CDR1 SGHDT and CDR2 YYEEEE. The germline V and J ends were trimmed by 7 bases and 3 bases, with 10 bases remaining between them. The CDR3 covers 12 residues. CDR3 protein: CASRGEDYGYTF. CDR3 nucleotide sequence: TGTGCCAGCCGAGGGGAGGACTATGGCTACACCTTC.

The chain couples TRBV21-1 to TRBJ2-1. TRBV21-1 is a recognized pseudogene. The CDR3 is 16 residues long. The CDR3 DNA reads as TGTGCCAGCAGCAAAGTGAGCAGGAGCTCCTACAATGAGCAGTTCTTC. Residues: CASSKVSRSSYNEQFF.

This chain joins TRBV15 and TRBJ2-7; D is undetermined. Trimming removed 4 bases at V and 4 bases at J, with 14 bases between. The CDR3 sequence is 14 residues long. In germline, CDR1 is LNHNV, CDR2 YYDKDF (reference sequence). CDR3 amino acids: CATSIGRNPYEQYF. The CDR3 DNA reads TGTGCCACCAGCATCGGGCGGAACCCTTACGAGCAGTACTTC.

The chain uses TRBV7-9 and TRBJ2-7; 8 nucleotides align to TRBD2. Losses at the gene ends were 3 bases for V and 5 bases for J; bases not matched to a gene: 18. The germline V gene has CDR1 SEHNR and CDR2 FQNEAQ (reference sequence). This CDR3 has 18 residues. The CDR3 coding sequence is TGTGCCAGCAGCTTCTCGGCCGTTACTAGCGGCGGTTGGGACGAGCAGTACTTC. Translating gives CASSFSAVTSGGWDEQYF.

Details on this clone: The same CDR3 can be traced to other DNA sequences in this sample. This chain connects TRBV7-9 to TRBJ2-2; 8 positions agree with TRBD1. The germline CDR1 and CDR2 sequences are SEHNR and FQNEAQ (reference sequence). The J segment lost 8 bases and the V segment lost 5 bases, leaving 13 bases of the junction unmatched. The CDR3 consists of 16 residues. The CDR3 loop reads CASSGPSRGRTGELFF. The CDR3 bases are TGTGCCAGCAGCGGACCGTCCAGGGGGCGGACTGGGGAGCTGTTTTTT.

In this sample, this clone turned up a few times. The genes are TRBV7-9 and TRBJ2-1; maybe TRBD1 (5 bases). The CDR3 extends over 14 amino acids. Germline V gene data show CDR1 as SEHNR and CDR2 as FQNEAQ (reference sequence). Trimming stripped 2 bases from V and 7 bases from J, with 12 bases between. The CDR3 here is CASSLLGHRNEQFF. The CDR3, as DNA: TGTGCCAGCAGCTTATTAGGACATAGGAATGAGCAGTTCTTC.

The CDR3 DNA is TGTGCCACCAGCCAAAAGAGGGGTTTCACCGGGGAGCTGTTTTTT. This codes for CATSQKRGFTGELFF. The rearrangement joins TRBV15 to TRBJ2-2; D might be TRBD1 or TRBD2, each matching 5 bases. Trimming stripped 5 bases from V and 4 bases from J, with 14 bases between. CDR1 and CDR2 (germline): LNHNV, YYDKDF (reference sequence). The CDR3 has 15 amino acids.

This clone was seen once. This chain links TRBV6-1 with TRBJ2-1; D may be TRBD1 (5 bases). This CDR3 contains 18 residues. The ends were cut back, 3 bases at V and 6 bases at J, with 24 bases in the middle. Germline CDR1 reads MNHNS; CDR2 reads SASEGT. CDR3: CASSDFLLGQDSINEQFF. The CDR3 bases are TGTGCCAGCAGTGACTTTCTCCTGGGGCAGGATAGTATCAATGAGCAGTTCTTC.

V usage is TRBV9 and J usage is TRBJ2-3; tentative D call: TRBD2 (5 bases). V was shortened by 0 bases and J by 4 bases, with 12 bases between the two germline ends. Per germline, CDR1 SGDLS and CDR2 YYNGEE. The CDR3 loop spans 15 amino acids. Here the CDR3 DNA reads TGTGCCAGCAGCGTAGGTGGGAGAGGGTCAGATACGCAGTATTTT. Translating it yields CASSVGGRGSDTQYF.

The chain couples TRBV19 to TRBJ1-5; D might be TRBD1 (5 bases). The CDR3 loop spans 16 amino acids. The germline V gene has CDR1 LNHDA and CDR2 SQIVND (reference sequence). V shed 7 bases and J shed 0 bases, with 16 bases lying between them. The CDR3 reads CASNEVGRVSNQPQHF. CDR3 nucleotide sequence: TGTGCCAGTAACGAAGTCGGCAGGGTTAGCAATCAGCCCCAGCATTTT.

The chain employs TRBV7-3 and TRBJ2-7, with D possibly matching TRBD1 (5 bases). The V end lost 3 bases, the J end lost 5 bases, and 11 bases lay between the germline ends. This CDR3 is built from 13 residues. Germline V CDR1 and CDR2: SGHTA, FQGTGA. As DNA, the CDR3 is TGTGCCAGCAGCTTGGGGCCCCAGGACGAGCAGTACTTC. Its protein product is CASSLGPQDEQYF. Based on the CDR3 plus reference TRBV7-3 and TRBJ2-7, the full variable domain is GAGVSQTPSNKVTEKGKYVELRCDPISGHTALYWYRQSLGQGPEFLIYFQGTGAADDSGLPNDRFFAVRPEGSVSTLKIQRTERGDSAVYLCASSLGPQDEQYFGPGTRLTVT.

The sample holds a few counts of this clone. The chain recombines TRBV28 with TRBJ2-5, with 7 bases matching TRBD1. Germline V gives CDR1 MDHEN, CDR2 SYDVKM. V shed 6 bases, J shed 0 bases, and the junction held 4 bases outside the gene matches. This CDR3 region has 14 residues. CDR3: CASSPGQYQETQYF. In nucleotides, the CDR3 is TGTGCCAGCAGCCCGGGACAGTACCAAGAGACCCAGTACTTC.

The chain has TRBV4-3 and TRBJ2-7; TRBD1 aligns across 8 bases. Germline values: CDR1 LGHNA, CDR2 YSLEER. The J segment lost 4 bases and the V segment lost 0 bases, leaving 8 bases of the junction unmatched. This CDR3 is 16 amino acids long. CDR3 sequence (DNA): TGCGCCAGCAGCCAAGATCTTAGAACAGGGGGATACGAGCAGTACTTC. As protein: CASSQDLRTGGYEQYF.

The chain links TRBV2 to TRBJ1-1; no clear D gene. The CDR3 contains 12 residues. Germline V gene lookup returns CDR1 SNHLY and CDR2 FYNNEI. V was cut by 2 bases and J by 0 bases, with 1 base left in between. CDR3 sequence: CASSELNTEAFF. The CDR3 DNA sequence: TGTGCCAGCAGTGAACTGAACACTGAAGCTTTCTTT.